This T cell receptor (beta chain) was identified during a study of T cells in Graves' hyperthyroidism and ophthalmopathy. RNA transcripts were the template for amplifying TCR beta CDR3 regions. HTBI primers were used for first-round RT-PCR of the TCR CDR3. TCRdb re-analysed the multiplex PCR reads in MiXCR, keeping a single row per CDR3 protein. Among 530,000 or so distinct CDR3 sequences listed, around a quarter were seen once. V shed 5 bases and J shed 0 bases, with 10 bases lying between them. The germline CDR1 and CDR2 sequences are SGHNT and YENEEA. This CDR3 is built from 14 residues. The V call is TRBV11-3, the J call TRBJ2-5; D could derive from TRBD1 or TRBD2 (5 bases each). The TCR was taken from a woman aged 25-40 years with Graves' ophthalmopathy. The sequenced sample was blood. The CDR3 DNA sequence: TGTGCCAGCAGCGGGGGACCTTACCAAGAGACCCAGTACTTC. It encodes CASSGGPYQETQYF.